This record looks at one T cell receptor (beta chain) sequence and its context. This specimen comes from a study of blood T cell repertoires in COVID-19. On the study more broadly: The United States, Italy and Spain provided the acute and convalescent COVID-19 samples. From T cells, B-cell-depleted T cells, or PBMCs came the material, which was cDNA or gDNA.

The ends were cut back, 5 bases at V and 5 bases at J, with 10 bases in the middle. Germline V gene data show CDR1 as SGHRS and CDR2 as YFSETQ. This CDR3 comprises 13 residues. Per the study methods: Estimation of nucleated cell counts relied on the amplification of reference gene primers. Assay used: immunoSEQ multiplex PCR; TCRdb lists only in-frame clones, some missing. The V and J calls and clone size are taken from that table; D and trimming were inferred from the DNA. The sample holds fewer than 90,000 clones; 80% are singletons and the top ten take over 15%. This TCR was sampled from a woman older than 75 with acute or convalescent COVID-19. Sequencing was performed on peripheral blood. The chain joins TRBV5-1 to TRBJ2-2; a weak D match, TRBD1 (6 bases). The CDR3 is CASREQGTGELFF. The CDR3 DNA is TGCGCCAGCAGGGAACAGGGTACCGGGGAGCTGTTTTTT. Together with reference TRBV5-1 and TRBJ2-2, the CDR3 gives the full variable domain: KAGVTQTPRYLIKTRGQQVTLSCSPISGHRSVSWYQQTPGQGLQFLFEYFSETQRNKGNFPGRFSGRQFSNSRSEMNVSTLELGDSALYLCASREQGTGELFFGEGSRLTVL.